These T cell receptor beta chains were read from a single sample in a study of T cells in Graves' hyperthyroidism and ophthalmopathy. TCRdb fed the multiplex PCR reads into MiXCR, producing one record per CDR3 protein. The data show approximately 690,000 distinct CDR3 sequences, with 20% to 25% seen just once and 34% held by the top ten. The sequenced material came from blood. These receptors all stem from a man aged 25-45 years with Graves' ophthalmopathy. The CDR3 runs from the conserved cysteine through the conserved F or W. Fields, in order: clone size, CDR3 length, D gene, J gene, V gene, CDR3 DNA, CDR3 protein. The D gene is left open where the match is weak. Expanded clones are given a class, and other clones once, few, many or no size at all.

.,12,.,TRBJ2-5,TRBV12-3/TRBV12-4,TGTGCCAGCAGTTCGGAAGCCCGGGCCCAGTACTTC,CASSSEARAQYF
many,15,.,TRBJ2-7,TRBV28,TGTGCCAGCAGTGGGCCGGAGAGCGTTCCCTACGAGCAGTACTTC,CASSGPESVPYEQYF
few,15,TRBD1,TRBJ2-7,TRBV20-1,TGCAGTGCTAGAGCCGGGACAGGGAGCTCCTACGAGCAGTACTTC,CSARAGTGSSYEQYF
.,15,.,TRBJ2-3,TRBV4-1,TGCGCCAGCAGCCAAGTAGGCCGGGGCACAGATACGCAGTATTTT,CASSQVGRGTDTQYF
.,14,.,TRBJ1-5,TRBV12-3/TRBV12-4,TGTGCCAGCAGCGATGGGATTAACAATCAGCCCCAGCATTTT,CASSDGINNQPQHF
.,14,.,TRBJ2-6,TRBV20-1,TGCAGTGCTAGTGGCGGGTCTGGGGCCAACGTCCTGACTTTC,CSASGGSGANVLTF
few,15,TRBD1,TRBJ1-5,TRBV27,TGTGCCAGCAGGTTACAGGGGGACGCTTATCAGCCCCAGCATTTT,CASRLQGDAYQPQHF
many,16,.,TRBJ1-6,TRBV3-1,TGTGCCAGCAGCCCTTTCGGGGGCTCAATGGGTTCACCCCTCCACTTT,CASSPFGGSMGSPLHF
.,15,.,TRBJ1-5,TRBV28,TGTGCCAGCAGTTTGGCAGGGCTTGGCAATCAGCCCCAGCATTTT,CASSLAGLGNQPQHF
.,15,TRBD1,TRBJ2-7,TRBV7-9,TGTGCCAGCAGCCTCACACAGGGGGTCAGGGGGGAGCAGTACTTC,CASSLTQGVRGEQYF
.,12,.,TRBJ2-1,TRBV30,TGTGCCTGGAAAACTATGGACAATGAGCAGTTCTTC,CAWKTMDNEQFF
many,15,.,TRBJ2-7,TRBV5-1,TGCGCCAGCAGCTTGGTGGTGGGTATCTCCTACGAGCAGTACTTC,CASSLVVGISYEQYF
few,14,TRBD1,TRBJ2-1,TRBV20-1,TGCAGTGCTAGGCACCGGGACAGATACAATGAGCAGTTCTTC,CSARHRDRYNEQFF